This TCR beta chain was sequenced during a study of technical replicates of blood from a handful of donors. The CDR3 totals 12 residues. The germline V gene encodes CDR1 SEHNR and CDR2 FQNEAQ (reference sequence). V lost 3 bases, J lost 5 bases, and 4 bases lay in between. The method was immunoSEQ multiplex PCR; TCRdb's version includes in-frame clones alone and lacks a portion of them. This sample has some 62,000 clones; more than 75% occur once, and the top ten carry around 5.2%. Input material: PBMCs. The receptor was isolated from a human donor in good health. Some clones in this sample may be carry-over from other donors' samples. The chain uses TRBV7-9 and TRBJ1-4; D remains unclear. The CDR3 spells CASSFQNEKLFF. The CDR3 DNA reads as TGTGCCAGCAGCTTCCAGAATGAAAAACTGTTTTTT.